Each of the 21 T cell receptor beta chains below was sequenced from the same sample in a study of preoperative IRX-2 immunotherapy in early breast cancer. The protocol was immunoSEQ multiplex PCR, while the TCRdb copy is restricted to in-frame clones and leaves out a portion. Among approximately 20,000 clones, around 85% were seen once, and the ten largest hold over 1%. Noted treatment: preoperative locoregional IRX-2 cytokine immunotherapy. The material sequenced was lymph node tissue, taken after IRX-2 immunotherapy. The receptors derive from a human donor with breast cancer.

This sequence joins TRBV1 and TRBJ1-1. TRBV1 is tagged as a pseudogene. The CDR3 has 14 residues. CDR3 sequence reads: CASSQGRTNTEAFF. CDR3 DNA: TGCGCCAGCAGCCAAGGTCGGACGAACACTGAAGCTTTCTTT.

The rearrangement uses TRBV19 and TRBJ2-7; D remains ambiguous. This CDR3 region has 15 residues. Germline values: CDR1 LNHDA, CDR2 SQIVND (reference sequence). V was trimmed by 6 bases and J by 6 bases, leaving 21 bases between them. CDR3 residues: CASSLTAAAPTEQYF. The CDR3 coding sequence is TGTGCCAGTAGCCTGACGGCGGCAGCCCCTACCGAGCAGTACTTC.

This clone occurred once. This chain's CDR3 is CASSQVQVAGAYEQYF. The CDR3 DNA reads TGTGCCAGCAGCCAAGTTCAGGTAGCGGGGGCCTACGAGCAGTACTTC. The chain uses TRBV7-5 and TRBJ2-7; the table gives TRBD2 as D, unverified against the DNA. TRBV7-5 constitutes a pseudogene. The CDR3 contains 16 residues.

The chain couples TRBV7-6 to TRBJ2-2, with D unclear. The germline V and J ends were trimmed by 3 bases and 2 bases, with 10 bases remaining between them. The germline gives CDR1 SGHVS, CDR2 FNYEAQ. The CDR3 spans 15 residues. The CDR3 reads CASSLTNLNTGELFF. CDR3 sequence (DNA): TGTGCCAGCAGCTTGACAAACCTCAACACCGGGGAGCTGTTTTTT.

The chain links TRBV18 to TRBJ1-2; unclear D gene. CDR1 KGHSH and CDR2 LQKENI come from the germline V gene. This CDR3 is 16 amino acids long. The V gene lost 3 bases and the J gene lost 5 bases, with 19 bases spanning the gap. For the CDR3, the DNA is TGTGCCAGCTCACCGCAGACTAATTCGGCGGATTATGGCTACACCTTC. It is translated as CASSPQTNSADYGYTF.

The V and J genes are TRBV6-8 and TRBJ1-2; tentative D call: TRBD1 (6 bases). This CDR3 is 14 amino acids long. Trimming took off 5 bases at V and 8 bases at J, with 18 bases between the two ends. Germline-derived CDR1 and CDR2 are MNHGY and SAAAGT. The CDR3 loop is CASSALQGGGGYTF. The DNA for the CDR3 is TGTGCCAGCAGTGCGCTACAGGGAGGTGGCGGCTACACCTTC.

The sample holds one count of this clone. This rearrangement joins TRBV6-1 to TRBJ2-3, with D perhaps TRBD1 (5 bases). This CDR3 is built from 16 residues. The germline V gene encodes CDR1 MNHNS and CDR2 SASEGT. V dropped 1 base and J dropped 0 bases, with 11 bases sitting between them. CDR3 nucleotide sequence: TGTGCCAGCAGTGAAGGGATGGGGCTGAGCACAGATACGCAGTATTTT. This sequence encodes CASSEGMGLSTDTQYF.

The gene calls are TRBV6-8 and TRBJ2-1; D is unresolved. This CDR3 is built from 15 residues. CDR1 is MNHGY and CDR2 is SAAAGT in the germline V gene. V shed 4 bases and J shed 4 bases, with 14 bases lying between them. CDR3 protein: CASSSHTDSYNEQFF. DNA of the CDR3: TGTGCCAGCAGTTCCCACACAGACTCATACAATGAGCAGTTCTTC.

The V and J genes are TRBV29-1 and TRBJ2-3; 9 bases fit TRBD1. The V and J ends lost 4 bases and 3 bases, in that order; junction bases with no gene match: 5. The CDR3 spans 14 residues. Germline CDR1 reads SQVTM; CDR2 reads ANQGSEA. CDR3 bases: TGCAGCGTTGGACAGGGGGAGGGTACAGATACGCAGTATTTT. It codes for CSVGQGEGTDTQYF.

There are a few counts of this clone. The chain employs TRBV18 and TRBJ2-2; TRBD1 agrees at 9 bases. Germline loops: CDR1 KGHSH, CDR2 LQKENI. V trimming: 4 bases; J trimming: 4 bases; junction bases outside the gene matches: 7. This CDR3 has 16 residues. The CDR3 bases are TGTGCCAGCTCACAAGGGACAGGGATTGGCACCGGGGAGCTGTTTTTT. This gives the protein CASSQGTGIGTGELFF.

The chain combines TRBV19 with TRBJ1-2; the D gene is possibly TRBD1 (6 bases). The CDR3 is made up of 14 amino acids. Germline CDR1 reads LNHDA; CDR2 reads SQIVND (reference sequence). V lost 7 bases to trimming and J lost 8 bases, with 20 bases between them. For the CDR3, the DNA is TGTGCCAGTACCAGGGGCTCATGGGGCGGGGGCTACACCTTC. It is translated as CASTRGSWGGGYTF.

CDR3 region: CASSINGQGPGGGEKLFF. CDR3 nucleotides: TGTGCCAGTAGTATCAATGGACAGGGGCCAGGGGGAGGCGAAAAACTGTTTTTT. V is TRBV19 and J is TRBJ1-4, with 9 bases lining up with TRBD1. CDR1 and CDR2 (germline): LNHDA, SQIVND (reference sequence). With 3 bases clipped from V and 8 bases from J, the junction kept 16 bases outside the gene matches. The CDR3 length is 18 residues.

The V call is TRBV19, the J call TRBJ1-3; D unclear. Germline CDR1 reads LNHDA; CDR2 reads SQIVND (reference sequence). The CDR3 covers 14 residues. Trimming stripped 3 bases from V and 2 bases from J, with 8 bases between. CDR3 sequence: CASSMGGTGNTIYF. The CDR3 region has the DNA TGTGCCAGTAGTATGGGCGGGACTGGAAACACCATATATTTT.

The chain links TRBV6-8 to TRBJ1-1; D is perhaps TRBD1 (5 bases). The CDR3 extends over 14 amino acids. V lost 1 base, J lost 5 bases, and 11 bases lay in between. Per germline, CDR1 MNHGY and CDR2 SAAAGT. The CDR3 loop is CASSYFQGGTEAFF. The DNA of the CDR3 is TGTGCCAGCAGTTACTTCCAGGGTGGGACTGAAGCTTTCTTT.

The rearrangement uses TRBV30 and TRBJ1-5; D may be TRBD1 (5 bases). Deletions cut 2 bases from V and 0 bases from J, with 11 bases between. The CDR3 consists of 15 residues. CDR1 is GTSNPN and CDR2 is SVGIG in the germline V gene (reference sequence). CDR3 DNA sequence: TGTGCCTGGAGTAGAGGACAACTTAGCAATCAGCCCCAGCATTTT. Translating it yields CAWSRGQLSNQPQHF.

The chain carries TRBV5-1 and TRBJ2-4, with TRBD1 matching 9 bases. The CDR3 runs 14 residues. V was pared by 4 bases and J by 4 bases, with 3 bases of the junction left unmatched. Per germline, CDR1 SGHRS and CDR2 YFSETQ. The CDR3 sequence is CASSPGTGKNIQYF. In nucleotides, the CDR3 is TGCGCCAGCAGCCCCGGGACAGGGAAAAACATTCAGTACTTC.

This clone has a handful of counts. The chain employs TRBV6-8 and TRBJ1-3; D unclear. In germline, CDR1 is MNHGY, CDR2 SAAAGT. The length of the CDR3 is 14 residues. Trimming took 4 bases from V and 9 from J, leaving 16 bases between them. CDR3 bases: TGTGCCAGCAGTTCAACCATAGCCCCGGGCACCATATATTTT. This gives the protein CASSSTIAPGTIYF.

This chain joins TRBV12-5 and TRBJ1-4; D gene ambiguous. This CDR3 has 13 amino acids. Germline values: CDR1 LGHNT, CDR2 FRNRAP. V lost 0 bases, J lost 7 bases, and 6 bases lay in between. The DNA of the CDR3 is TGTGCTAGTGGTTTGGTGCCTGGTGAAAAACTGTTTTTT. Protein product: CASGLVPGEKLFF. Together with reference TRBV12-5 and TRBJ1-4, the CDR3 gives the full variable domain: DARVTQTPRHKVTEMGQEVTMRCQPILGHNTVFWYRQTMMQGLELLAYFRNRAPLDDSGMPKDRFSAEMPDATLATLKIQPSEPRDSAVYFCASGLVPGEKLFFGSGTQLSVL.

This clone was recorded once. The V and J genes are TRBV12-5 and TRBJ2-7; no clear D gene. The CDR3 runs 11 residues. Germline V gene lookup returns CDR1 LGHNT and CDR2 FRNRAP. Trimming took off 1 base at V and 8 bases at J, with 6 bases between the two ends. The DNA of the CDR3 is TGTGCTAGTGGTTTGGCCCCCAAGCAGTACTTC. It codes for CASGLAPKQYF.

This clone has only a few counts. The chain couples TRBV15 to TRBJ1-2; 7 bases line up with TRBD1. This CDR3 spans 14 amino acids. V dropped 1 base and J dropped 7; count of bases not matched to a gene: 6. Germline CDR1 and CDR2: LNHNV and YYDKDF (reference sequence). CDR3 residues: CATSRASGGGGYTF. In DNA, the CDR3 is TGTGCCACCAGCAGAGCCTCAGGGGGAGGTGGCTACACCTTC.

The rearrangement uses TRBV6-8 and TRBJ1-3, with D tentatively TRBD1 (6 bases). Germline CDR1 MNHGY, CDR2 SAAAGT. V gave up 10 bases and J gave up 6 bases, with 16 bases separating them. The CDR3 loop spans 13 amino acids. The CDR3 sequence is CATYRDTKNTIYF. The CDR3 DNA reads TGTGCCACCTACCGGGACACAAAAAACACCATATATTTT.